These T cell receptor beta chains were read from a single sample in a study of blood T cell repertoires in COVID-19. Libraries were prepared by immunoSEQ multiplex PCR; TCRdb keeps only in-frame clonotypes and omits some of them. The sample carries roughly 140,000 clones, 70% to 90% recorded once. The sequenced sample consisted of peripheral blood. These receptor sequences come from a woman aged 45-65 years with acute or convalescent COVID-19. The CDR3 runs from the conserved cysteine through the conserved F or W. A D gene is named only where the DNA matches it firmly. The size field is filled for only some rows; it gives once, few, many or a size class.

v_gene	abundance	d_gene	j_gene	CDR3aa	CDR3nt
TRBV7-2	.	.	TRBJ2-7	CASSSSMERNEQYF	TGTGCCAGCAGCTCTAGTATGGAGAGGAACGAGCAGTACTTC
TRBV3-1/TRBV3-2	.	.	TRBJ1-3	CASSQAGSGNTIYF	TGTGCCAGCAGCCAGGCGGGCTCTGGAAACACCATATATTTT
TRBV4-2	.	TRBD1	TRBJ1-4	CASSQPNRGIATNEKLFF	TGTGCCAGCAGCCAACCAAACAGGGGAATTGCAACTAATGAAAAACTGTTTTTT
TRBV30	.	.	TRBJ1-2	CAWTAPTGTRVYGYTF	TGTGCCTGGACCGCTCCGACTGGGACTAGGGTCTATGGCTACACCTTC
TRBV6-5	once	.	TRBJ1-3	CASSSTDSGNTIYF	TGTGCCAGCAGTTCAACAGACTCTGGAAACACCATATATTTT
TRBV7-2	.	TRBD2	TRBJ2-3	CASSLTLAGEQYF	TGTGCCAGCAGCTTAACCCTAGCGGGGGAGCAGTATTTT
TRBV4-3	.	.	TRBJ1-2	CASSQDRSAYGYTF	TGCGCCAGCAGCCAAGATAGAAGTGCCTATGGCTACACCTTC
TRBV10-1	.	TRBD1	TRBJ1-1	CASGPGQMNTEAFF	TGCGCCAGCGGCCCGGGACAGATGAACACTGAAGCTTTCTTT
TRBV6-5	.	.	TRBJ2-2	CASSYSLNGELFF	TGTGCCAGCAGTTACTCGCTAAACGGGGAGCTGTTTTTT
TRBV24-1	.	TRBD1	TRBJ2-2	CATSDRKTGTGELFF	TGTGCCACCAGTGACAGGAAGACAGGGACCGGGGAGCTGTTTTTT
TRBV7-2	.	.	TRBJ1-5	CASSINRQPPHF	TGTGCCAGCAGCATAAACAGGCAGCCCCCGCATTTT
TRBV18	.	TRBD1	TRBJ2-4	CASSLGQGAAKNIQYF	TGTGCCAGCTCACTCGGACAGGGGGCGGCCAAAAACATTCAGTACTTC
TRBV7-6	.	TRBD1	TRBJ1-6	CASRTGWNSPLHF	TGTGCCAGCAGGACAGGGTGGAATTCACCCCTCCACTTT
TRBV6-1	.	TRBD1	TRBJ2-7	CASSDPGQGHEQYF	TGTGCCAGCAGTGATCCGGGACAGGGCCACGAGCAGTACTTC
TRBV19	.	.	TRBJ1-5	CASSSQGRRGQPQHF	TGTGCCAGTAGTTCCCAGGGTCGGAGGGGTCAGCCCCAGCATTTT
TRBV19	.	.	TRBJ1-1	CASSIALQVAEAFF	TGTGCCAGTAGTATAGCCCTTCAGGTCGCTGAAGCTTTCTTT
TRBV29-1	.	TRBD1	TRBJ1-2	CSVGWTGHYGYTF	TGCAGCGTTGGATGGACAGGACACTATGGCTACACCTTC
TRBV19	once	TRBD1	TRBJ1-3	CASSFLGQGNTGNTIYF	TGTGCCAGTAGTTTCCTCGGACAGGGTAATACTGGAAACACCATATATTTT
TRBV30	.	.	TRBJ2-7	CAWIPRGNSYEQYF	TGTGCCTGGATCCCCCGGGGGAATAGCTACGAGCAGTACTTC
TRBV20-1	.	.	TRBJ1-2	CSARTVYGYTF	TGCAGTGCTAGAACTGTCTATGGCTACACCTTC
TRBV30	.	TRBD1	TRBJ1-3	CAWSQGAGNTIYF	TGTGCCTGGAGTCAGGGGGCCGGAAACACCATATATTTT
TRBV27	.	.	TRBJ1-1	CASTPGEGRAKRDEAFF	TGTGCCAGCACCCCTGGCGAGGGGAGGGCGAAGAGGGATGAAGCTTTCTTT
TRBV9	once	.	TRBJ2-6	CASSVGLSGANVLTF	TGTGCCAGCAGCGTAGGGCTCTCTGGGGCCAACGTCCTGACTTTC
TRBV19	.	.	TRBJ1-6	CASRERGYSPLHF	TGTGCCAGTAGAGAGAGGGGGTACTCACCCCTCCACTTT
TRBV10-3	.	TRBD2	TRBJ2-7	CATGGVYEQYF	TGTGCCACGGGAGGGGTCTACGAGCAGTACTTC
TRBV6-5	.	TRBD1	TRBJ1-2	CASSTGTGDGYTF	TGTGCCAGCAGTACCGGGACAGGCGATGGCTACACCTTC
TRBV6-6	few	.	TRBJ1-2	CASSYTSTEIYGYTF	TGTGCCAGCAGTTACACATCGACGGAGATATATGGCTACACCTTC